The TCR beta chain described here comes from a study of T cell changes during pregnancy in multiple sclerosis. The V end was cut by 3 bases, the J end by 2 bases, with 11 bases between. The CDR3 loop spans 16 amino acids. Germline CDR1 reads MNHNS; CDR2 reads SASEGT. The protocol was immunoSEQ multiplex PCR, while the TCRdb copy is restricted to in-frame clones and leaves out a portion. The table shows under 70,000 clones, with around 90% occurring only once. The input for sequencing was CD4+ T cells from peripheral blood mononuclear cells, taken after pregnancy. The TCR originated in a female donor with multiple sclerosis, enrolled in a pregnancy study. The chain links TRBV6-1 to TRBJ1-6; D is unresolved. DNA for the CDR3: TGTGCCAGCAGTGAGAGGGCCATAGCCTATAATTCACCCCTCCACTTT. This encodes CASSERAIAYNSPLHF.